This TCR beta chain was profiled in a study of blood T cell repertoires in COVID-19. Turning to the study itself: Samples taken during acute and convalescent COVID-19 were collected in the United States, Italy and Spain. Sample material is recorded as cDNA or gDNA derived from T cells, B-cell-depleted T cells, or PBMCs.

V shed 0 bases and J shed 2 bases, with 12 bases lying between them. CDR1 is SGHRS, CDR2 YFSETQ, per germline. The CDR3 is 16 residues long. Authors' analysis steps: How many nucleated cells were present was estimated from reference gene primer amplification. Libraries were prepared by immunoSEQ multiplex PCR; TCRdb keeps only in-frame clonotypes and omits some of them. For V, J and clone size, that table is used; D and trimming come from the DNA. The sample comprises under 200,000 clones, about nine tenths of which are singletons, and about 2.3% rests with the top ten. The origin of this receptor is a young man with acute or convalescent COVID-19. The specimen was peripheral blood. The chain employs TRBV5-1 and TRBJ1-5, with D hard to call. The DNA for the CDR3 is TGCGCCAGCAGCTTGGATGGCAGTCGGGGCAATCAGCCCCAGCATTTT. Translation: CASSLDGSRGNQPQHF.